A single sample gave rise to the 32 T cell receptor beta chains below, sequenced in a study of spatial heterogeneity in lung cancer. The sample's time point: blood at routine non-recurrence follow-up after resection. TCRdb ran MiXCR on the 5' RACE reads and lists one entry per CDR3 protein. Counted here are some 32,000 distinct CDR3 sequences, under 11% occurring once; the ten biggest clones make up less than 35%. Source: PBMCs, taken at follow-up. All receptors come from a female donor with early-stage non-small cell lung cancer.

This clonotype was found many times. The chain combines TRBV29-1 with TRBJ2-3; 7 bases are shared with TRBD1. Germline CDR1 reads SQVTM; CDR2 reads ANQGSEA. The CDR3 totals 13 residues. J was trimmed by 4 bases and V by 2 bases; bases with no gene match: 3. CDR3 DNA sequence: TGCAGCGTTGAAAGAGGGGGCTCAGATACGCAGTATTTT. Its protein product is CSVERGGSDTQYF.

This sequence joins TRBV5-5 and TRBJ1-6; D is possibly TRBD1 (6 bases). Germline CDR1 SGHKS, CDR2 YYEKEE (reference sequence). V was clipped by 4 bases and J by 0 bases, with 23 bases between them. There are 20 residues in the CDR3. In nucleotides, the CDR3 is TGTGCCAGCAGCCCGACTAAACCAGGGGACTGGAGCTCCTATAATTCACCCCTCCACTTT. Translation gives CASSPTKPGDWSSYNSPLHF.

This chain connects TRBV6-1 to TRBJ1-1, with D unresolved. The V gene lost 5 bases and the J gene lost 6 bases, with 13 bases spanning the gap. The CDR3 has 13 amino acids. CDR1 is MNHNS, CDR2 SASEGT, per germline. The CDR3 here is CASSINSGSEAFF. The CDR3, as DNA: TGTGCCAGCAGTATAAACTCAGGTTCTGAAGCTTTCTTT.

This chain uses TRBV5-7 with TRBJ2-5, with D perhaps matching TRBD2 (6 bases). TRBV5-7 is annotated as an ORF whose role is uncertain. The CDR3 extends over 15 amino acids. V lost 4 bases to trimming and J lost 3 bases, with 16 bases between them. CDR3 nucleotides: TGTGCCAGCAGCAAGGACTGGGAGGTCGAAGAGACCCAGTACTTC. Translated, it gives CASSKDWEVEETQYF.

The chain recombines TRBV30 with TRBJ1-1; no clear D gene. Germline CDR1 reads GTSNPN; CDR2 reads SVGIG (reference sequence). V dropped 5 bases and J dropped 2 bases, with 12 bases sitting between them. The CDR3 runs 13 residues. This CDR3 reads CAWDRTFNTEAFF. The CDR3 nucleotides read TGTGCCTGGGATCGGACCTTTAACACTGAAGCTTTCTTT.

This clonotype was seen at least ten times. The chain uses TRBV2 and TRBJ2-1; 8 bases agree with TRBD2. The CDR3 contains 15 residues. Germline trimming cut 3 bases from V and 2 bases from J; bases unmatched to any gene: 3. Germline lookup yields CDR1 SNHLY and CDR2 FYNNEI. DNA of the CDR3: TGTGCCAGCAGTGACACGGGGGGGCCCTACAATGAGCAGTTCTTC. Residues: CASSDTGGPYNEQFF.

In this sample, this clonotype turned up a few times. V is TRBV29-1 and J is TRBJ1-1, with 7 bases identical to TRBD1. CDR1 is SQVTM and CDR2 is ANQGSEA in the germline V gene. V lost 6 bases and J lost 2; bases outside the gene matches: 21. This CDR3 is 18 amino acids long. In DNA form, the CDR3 reads TGCAGCGTCCACGTGACAGGGCGAGTAGGAATTAGTAACACTGAAGCTTTCTTT. Translation: CSVHVTGRVGISNTEAFF.

This clonotype came up a few times. The CDR3 DNA sequence: TGTGCCAGCAGCCAAAATCCAGCGGGCGACCAAGAGACCCAGTACTTC. Amino acid sequence: CASSQNPAGDQETQYF. The rearrangement uses TRBV3-1 and TRBJ2-5; tentative D call: TRBD2 (6 bases). The CDR3 has 16 amino acids. Trimming took off 2 bases at V and 0 bases at J, with 13 bases between the two ends. CDR1 LGHDT and CDR2 YNNKEL come from the germline V gene (reference sequence).

This sequence joins TRBV5-1 and TRBJ2-7; D unclear. The germline V gene has CDR1 SGHRS and CDR2 YFSETQ. Trimming stripped 4 bases from V and 3 bases from J, with 14 bases between. The CDR3 has 14 amino acids. CDR3 bases: TGCGCCAGCAGCCAAAACACAGAGTACTACGAGCAGTACTTC. It yields the protein CASSQNTEYYEQYF.

This clonotype showed up just a few times. The chain links TRBV5-6 to TRBJ2-7, with D tentatively TRBD1 (6 bases). The V gene lost 4 bases and the J gene lost 4 bases, with 15 bases spanning the gap. The CDR3 is made up of 14 amino acids. The germline V gene has CDR1 SGHDT and CDR2 YYEEEE. The CDR3 protein is CASSTDRTHYEQYF. Here the CDR3 DNA reads TGTGCCAGCAGCACGGACAGAACCCATTACGAGCAGTACTTC.

The chain employs TRBV24-1 and TRBJ2-1; D is unresolved. Germline CDR1 is KGHDR and CDR2 is SFDVKD. The V end was cut by 9 bases, the J end by 2 bases, with 7 bases between. This CDR3 has 12 amino acids. The CDR3 is CATLGPYNEQFF. CDR3 DNA: TGTGCCACCCTCGGACCCTACAATGAGCAGTTCTTC.

In its sample, this clonotype was seen a few times. The chain joins TRBV7-8 to TRBJ2-7; 10 bases are a match to TRBD1. The CDR3 is 14 residues long. CDR1 SGHVS and CDR2 FQNEAQ come from the germline V gene. Trimming took 5 bases from V and 6 from J; bases not matched to a gene: 7. CDR3 DNA sequence: TGTGCCAGCAGCCTATCGACAGGGGGCCGCGAGCAGTACTTC. Translated: CASSLSTGGREQYF.

At least ten counts were recorded for this clonotype. The chain links TRBV29-1 to TRBJ2-5; weak D call: TRBD2 (5 bases). Germline V gives CDR1 SQVTM, CDR2 ANQGSEA. V gave up 7 bases and J gave up 2 bases, with 17 bases separating them. The CDR3 is 14 amino acids. In nucleotides, the CDR3 is TGCAGCGCCGAAGGGCGGGCGGAACAAGAGACCCAGTACTTC. Its protein product is CSAEGRAEQETQYF.

This clonotype was observed many times. This sequence joins TRBV29-1 and TRBJ1-2; unclear D gene. The CDR3 is 14 amino acids. Trimming removed 4 bases at V and 4 bases at J, with 16 bases between. The germline V gene has CDR1 SQVTM and CDR2 ANQGSEA. The CDR3 protein is CSVGRERHGYGYTF. The DNA for the CDR3 is TGCAGCGTTGGCCGGGAGAGGCATGGCTATGGCTACACCTTC. The variable domain in full, with the rest retrieved from reference TRBV29-1 and TRBJ1-2, is SAVISQKPSRDICQRGTSLTIQCQVDSQVTMMFWYRQQPGQSLTLIATANQGSEATYESGFVIDKFPISRPNLTFSTLTVSNMSPEDSSIYLCSVGRERHGYGYTFGSGTRLTVV.

This clonotype was seen repeatedly, ten times or more. This chain uses TRBV7-8 with TRBJ1-1, with 7 bases that match TRBD1. The length of the CDR3 is 16 residues. V was clipped by 5 bases and J by 6 bases; unmatched bases: 15. Germline CDR1 SGHVS, CDR2 FQNEAQ. For the CDR3, the DNA is TGTGCCAGCAGCCCTTTCCGGGCAGGGGGTTTCTCTGAAGCTTTCTTT. This gives the protein CASSPFRAGGFSEAFF.

The chain uses TRBV6-2 or TRBV6-3 and TRBJ2-3, with D unclear. Germline-derived CDR1 and CDR2 are MNHEY and SVGEGT. V lost 5 bases, J lost 9 bases, and 9 bases lay in between. The CDR3 runs 11 residues. The CDR3 coding sequence is TGTGCCAGCAGTGTCTACGGCACGCAGTATTTT. Translating it yields CASSVYGTQYF.

The gene calls are TRBV7-2 and TRBJ1-2; maybe TRBD1 (5 bases). Per the germline V gene, CDR1 is SGHTA and CDR2 is FQGNSA. V was shortened by 2 bases and J by 7 bases, with 14 bases between the two germline ends. CDR3 length: 14 amino acids. CDR3 region: CASSLIPGSSGYTF. CDR3 nucleotides: TGTGCCAGCAGCTTAATCCCAGGGAGTAGTGGCTACACCTTC.

This clonotype was detected ten times or more. The J gene is TRBJ2-5, the V gene TRBV28; D gene uncertain. This CDR3 region has 12 residues. The V end lost 6 bases, the J end lost 5 bases, and 10 bases lay between the germline ends. In germline, CDR1 is MDHEN, CDR2 SYDVKM. CDR3 coding DNA: TGTGCCAGCAGCCTAAACGGGGAGACCCAGTACTTC. It codes for CASSLNGETQYF.

This chain links TRBV20-1 with TRBJ1-2; the D gene is possibly TRBD1 (5 bases). This CDR3 contains 12 residues. CDR1 and CDR2 from the germline V gene are DFQATT and SNEGSKA (reference sequence). V lost 3 bases and J 5 bases, leaving 10 bases between the germline ends. The CDR3 DNA follows: TGCAGTGCTAGGCAGGGAGGGTATGGCTACACCTTC. Translating it yields CSARQGGYGYTF.

The table lists this clonotype with many counts. The V and J genes are TRBV7-8 and TRBJ1-2; no firm D call. The CDR3 is 14 residues long. The ends were cut back, 0 bases at V and 5 bases at J, with 10 bases in the middle. From germline, CDR1 is SGHVS and CDR2 FQNEAQ. CDR3 sequence reads: CASSLASGGYGYTF. CDR3 DNA sequence: TGTGCCAGCAGCTTAGCATCTGGAGGATATGGCTACACCTTC.

Many counts were recorded for this clonotype. The V call is TRBV19, the J call TRBJ1-3; possibly TRBD1 for D (6 bases). CDR1 is LNHDA, CDR2 SQIVND, per germline (reference sequence). Trimming removed 8 bases from V and 0 bases from J, with 11 bases in between. The CDR3 length is 14 residues. CDR3 sequence: CASSTGSSGNTIYF. The CDR3 DNA follows: TGTGCCAGTTCCACAGGGTCCTCTGGAAACACCATATATTTT.

This clonotype was detected many times. The chain links TRBV7-8 to TRBJ2-2; D is undetermined. The CDR3 totals 13 residues. V gave up 2 bases and J gave up 4 bases, with 5 bases separating them. Per germline, CDR1 SGHVS and CDR2 FQNEAQ. CDR3 in DNA: TGTGCCAGCAGCTTACGGGTCACCGGGGAGCTGTTTTTT. This codes for CASSLRVTGELFF.

There are a few counts of this clonotype. The V gene is TRBV11-2, the J gene TRBJ2-7; 7 bases line up with TRBD1. With 1 base clipped from V and 6 bases from J, the junction kept 9 bases outside the gene matches. The CDR3 extends over 15 amino acids. In germline, CDR1 is SGHAT, CDR2 FQNNGV. CDR3 DNA: TGTGCCAGCAGCTTAGTTGGGACAGTGCCCTCCGAGCAGTACTTC. Translation gives CASSLVGTVPSEQYF.

V is TRBV5-1 and J is TRBJ2-2, with a possible D match to TRBD1 (5 bases). This CDR3 comprises 14 residues. The V and J ends lost 3 bases and 1 base respectively, with 7 bases between them. Germline V gene sequence: CDR1 SGHRS, CDR2 YFSETQ. The DNA for the CDR3 is TGCGCCAGCAGCTGGGGCCGGAACACCGGGGAGCTGTTTTTT. The encoded protein is CASSWGRNTGELFF.

This clonotype was recorded at least ten times. The chain recombines TRBV5-1 with TRBJ1-1; D call uncertain. Germline V gene data show CDR1 as SGHRS and CDR2 as YFSETQ. This CDR3 comprises 14 residues. With 7 bases removed from V and 2 bases from J, the gap between germline ends came to 15 bases. The CDR3 DNA follows: TGCGCCAGCCACAGCTCGGGAGGAAACACTGAAGCTTTCTTT. Translation gives CASHSSGGNTEAFF.

The table lists this clonotype with many counts. The chain carries TRBV5-1 and TRBJ2-1, with 13 bases lining up with TRBD2. The CDR3 is made up of 17 amino acids. From germline, CDR1 is SGHRS and CDR2 YFSETQ. With 3 bases clipped from V and 6 bases from J, the junction kept 9 bases outside the gene matches. The CDR3 DNA is TGCGCCAGCAGCTCGAACCGACTAGCGGGGGGATCCAATGAGCAGTTCTTC. Translating it yields CASSSNRLAGGSNEQFF.

This clonotype was counted ten times or more. The chain employs TRBV6-5 and TRBJ1-4, with D possibly matching TRBD1 (5 bases). Trimming removed 4 bases at V and 8 bases at J, with 14 bases between. Germline V CDR1 and CDR2: MNHEY, SVGAGI. This CDR3 is 14 amino acids long. This CDR3 reads CASSSGRVREKLFF. The CDR3 nucleotides read TGTGCCAGCAGTTCAGGGAGGGTGAGAGAAAAACTGTTTTTT.

This clonotype was counted a few times. J is TRBJ2-5 and V is TRBV28, with 10 positions matching TRBD2. Germline CDR1 reads MDHEN; CDR2 reads SYDVKM. This CDR3 is built from 14 residues. The V and J ends lost 5 bases and 5 bases, in that order; junction bases with no gene match: 5. The CDR3 DNA sequence: TGTGCCAGCAGTAAAGCGGGGGGGCCGGAGACCCAGTACTTC. Translating it yields CASSKAGGPETQYF.

The table lists this clonotype with many counts. The chain has TRBV29-1 and TRBJ2-5; D remains unclear. Germline CDR1 reads SQVTM; CDR2 reads ANQGSEA. CDR3 length: 12 amino acids. V dropped 5 bases and J dropped 5 bases, with 12 bases sitting between them. The CDR3 DNA reads as TGCAGCGTTCTTTGGGTGACGGAGACCCAGTACTTC. It translates to CSVLWVTETQYF.

The table lists this clonotype with a few counts. The chain uses TRBV7-2 and TRBJ2-1; TRBD2 agrees at 13 bases. CDR3 length: 19 amino acids. Germline V gives CDR1 SGHTA, CDR2 FQGNSA. Losses at the gene ends were 6 bases for V and 0 bases for J; bases not matched to a gene: 11. The CDR3 is CASSRLAGGPSSSYNEQFF. The CDR3 region has the DNA TGTGCCAGCAGTCGACTAGCGGGGGGTCCTTCGAGCTCCTACAATGAGCAGTTCTTC.

The rearrangement uses TRBV19 and TRBJ2-2; D call uncertain. The ends were cut back, 7 bases at V and 7 bases at J, with 16 bases in the middle. The CDR3 is made up of 14 amino acids. CDR1 LNHDA and CDR2 SQIVND come from the germline V gene (reference sequence). The CDR3 sequence: CASKETPALGELFF. As DNA, the CDR3 is TGTGCCAGTAAAGAGACCCCGGCACTCGGGGAGCTGTTTTTT.

This clonotype came up a few times. The V gene is TRBV20-1, the J gene TRBJ2-7; TRBD2 matches at 7 bases. The CDR3 totals 16 residues. Germline V CDR1 and CDR2: DFQATT, SNEGSKA (reference sequence). The J segment lost 2 bases and the V segment lost 0 bases, leaving 10 bases of the junction unmatched. The CDR3 here is CSAREGTGLSPYEQYF. CDR3 nucleotides: TGCAGTGCTAGAGAGGGGACGGGACTATCTCCCTACGAGCAGTACTTC.